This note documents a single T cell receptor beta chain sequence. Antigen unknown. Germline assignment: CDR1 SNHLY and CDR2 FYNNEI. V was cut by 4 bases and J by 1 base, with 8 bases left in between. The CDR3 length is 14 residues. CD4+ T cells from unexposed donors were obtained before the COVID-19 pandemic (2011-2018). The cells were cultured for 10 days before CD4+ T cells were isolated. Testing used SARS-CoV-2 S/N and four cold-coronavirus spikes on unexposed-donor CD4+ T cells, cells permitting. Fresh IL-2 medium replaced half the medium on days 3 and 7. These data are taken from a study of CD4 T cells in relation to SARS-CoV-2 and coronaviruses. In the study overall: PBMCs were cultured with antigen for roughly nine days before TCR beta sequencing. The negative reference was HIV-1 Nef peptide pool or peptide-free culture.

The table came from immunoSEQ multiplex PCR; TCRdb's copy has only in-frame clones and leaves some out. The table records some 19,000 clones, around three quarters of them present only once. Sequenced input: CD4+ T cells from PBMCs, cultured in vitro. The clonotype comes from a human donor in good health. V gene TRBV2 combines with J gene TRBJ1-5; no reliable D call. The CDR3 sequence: CASSGRSSNQPQHF. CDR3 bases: TGTGCCAGCAGTGGCAGGTCCAGCAATCAGCCCCAGCATTTT.